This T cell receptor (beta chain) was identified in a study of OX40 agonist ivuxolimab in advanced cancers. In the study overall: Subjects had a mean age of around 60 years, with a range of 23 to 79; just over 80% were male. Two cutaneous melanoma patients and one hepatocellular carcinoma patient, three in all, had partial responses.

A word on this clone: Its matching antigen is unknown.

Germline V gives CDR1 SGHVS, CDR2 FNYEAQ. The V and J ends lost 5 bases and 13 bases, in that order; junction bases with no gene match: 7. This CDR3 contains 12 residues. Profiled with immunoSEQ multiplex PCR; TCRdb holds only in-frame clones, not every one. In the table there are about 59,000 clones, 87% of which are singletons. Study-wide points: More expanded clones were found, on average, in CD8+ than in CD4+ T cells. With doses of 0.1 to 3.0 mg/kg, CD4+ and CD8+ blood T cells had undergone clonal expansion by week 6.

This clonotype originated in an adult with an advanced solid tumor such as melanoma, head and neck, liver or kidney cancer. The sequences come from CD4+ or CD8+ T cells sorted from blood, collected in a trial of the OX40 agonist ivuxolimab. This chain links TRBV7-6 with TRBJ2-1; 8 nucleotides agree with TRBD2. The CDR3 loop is CASSQSGRDQFF. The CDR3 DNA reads TGTGCCAGCAGCCAGAGCGGGAGAGACCAGTTCTTC.